This TCR beta chain is from a study of cytomegalovirus exposure and HLA in healthy donors. Study-level findings and limits: In a later analysis, a missense DCLRE1C variant was linked to TCR beta V- and J-gene trimming. Later work found most CMV-associated TCR beta chains apparently HLA-restricted.

As for this clone: Antigen specificity is unknown.

With 60 Vbeta and 13 Jbeta primers, the PCR was carried out. Clones were read by immunoSEQ multiplex PCR, and TCRdb kept only the in-frame ones, dropping some. Of 30,000 to 40,000 clones listed, almost 70% are singletons. CDR3 length: 11 residues. V shed 4 bases and J 10 bases; nucleotides not matched to a gene: 3. The germline CDR1 and CDR2 sequences are GTSNPN and SVGIG (reference sequence). The sample consisted of PBMCs. The rearrangement links TRBV30 to TRBJ2-1; TRBD1 agrees at 8 bases. The clonotype originates from a man aged 35-49 years in good health and CMV-seronegative. The CDR3 nucleotides read TGTGCCTGGATGACAGGGGTCGAGCAGTTCTTC. This gives the protein CAWMTGVEQFF.